This T cell receptor beta chain was identified during a study of beta chain features in type 1 diabetes (dated 2018 in TCRdb). Context from the whole study: Mean age, gender distribution, total cell number and subset yield were not different between patients and healthy donors. A total of roughly 100,000,000 sorted cells were examined across all samples, and the number of cells per subset was strongly correlated with RNA yield. Regulatory and stem cell-like memory subsets were isolated from only 8 patients and about eight healthy donors, whereas naive and central memory subsets came from all 30 or so donors. In the study, TCRB repertoires of sorted circulating CD4+ T cell subsets from recently diagnosed type 1 diabetes patients were compared with those of matched healthy donors. The full study reports these points: HLA sub-analyses involved small numbers of individuals, so any influence of HLA type on TCRB rearrangement remained unresolved. Shorter templates might be favored by PCR, yet because patient and control samples were amplified and corrected together, any such skew would affect both groups equally. Naive, central memory and regulatory TCRB repertoires appeared to be more alike among patients than among healthy donors. Because cDNA was sequenced instead of genomic DNA, activated cells with high expression could be over-represented, although the groups did not differ in activation or CD3 levels. Fewer insertions and more nucleotide deletions at VDJ recombination sites were observed in patients with type 1 diabetes, implying thymic rearrangement abnormalities. Type 1 diabetes patients showed a moderate but significant shortening of TCRB CDR3 length in all four CD4+ subsets.

The entire isolated RNA was reverse transcribed using the High Capacity cDNA Reverse Transcription Kit, and thus expressed TCRB transcripts were sequenced. Naive, central memory and regulatory T cell samples underwent deep immunoSEQ sequencing, averaging around 3.6 million total reads per sample. Sorted cells were lysed in RLT buffer, and RNA was extracted using DNase-treated RNeasy Micro or Mini kits according to cell number. To prevent cross-contamination, each cell subset was processed individually, whereas patient and healthy donor samples were processed jointly. The immunoSEQ multiplex PCR was used to amplify TCRB sequences from cDNA, yielding 87-bp fragments that span the CDR3 region. Sequencing of the amplicons was done on the Illumina HiSeq platform. In the authors' own workflow: PCR bias was computationally corrected using synthetic template baselines, reads within Hamming distance 2 were collapsed, and singletons that could not be merged were discarded. Reads were aligned to IMGT to assign V, D and J genes, CDR3 length, and insertions or deletions at six rearrangement sites. Within each subset, clonotype counts were normalized to the number of sorted cells before true diversity and Gini coefficients were calculated with the tcR R package. Repertoire sharing was quantified using the overlap coefficient calculated on TCRB nucleotide sequences. Out-of-frame TCRB sequences from naive cells were analyzed to stand in for the pre-selection repertoire. TCRdb carries this immuneACCESS record with in-frame sequences only. Its versions omit some clonotypes, under half of them owing to an unresolved V gene in the studies checked, with the rest unexplained. V, J and clone size are those of that table, while D and trimming were read from the DNA. This sample gives about 240,000 clones in total; around 14% of them show up just once. The ten top clones hold about 0.019% of the sample.

V and J are trimmed by 4 bases and 2 bases, and the gene matches miss 4 bases of the junction. In the germline V gene (reference sequence), CDR1 corresponds to LNHDA and CDR2 to SQIVND. Including cysteine and phenylalanine, the CDR3 has 15 amino acids. Of the read, only the CDR3 DNA is kept; its 45 bases are in frame from base 1. Turning to this clone: Its antigen specificity is not known. Nothing much larger sits one base from this clone, and base qualities are not available.

Each donor gave one peripheral blood draw, approximately 0.11 L on average, collected into heparinised tubes. A BD FACSAria II was used to sort naive, central memory, regulatory and stem cell-like memory CD4+ T cells with a panel that included CD45RO, CCR7, CD25, CD127, CD95 and CD27. A purity above 95% was achieved for all sorted populations. PBMCs were isolated right away by Lymphoprep density gradient centrifugation and were stained directly, without culture. Samples were stained and sorted in pairs, with one healthy donor and one patient per experiment, so that batch effects were minimized. The sample comprised naive CD4+ T cells from blood. The sample's cell subset or site label, in plain terms: true naive CD4+ T cells. The chain links TRBV19 with TRBJ1-5; TRBD1 lines up with 8 middle nucleotides. This clonotype originated in a man aged 25 to 40 with type 1 diabetes. The CDR3 region reads CASSTRGRGNQPQHF. The bases read TGTGCCAGTAGTACCAGGGGGCGAGGCAATCAGCCCCAGCATTTT.